One sample yielded the 12 T cell receptor beta chains listed below, sequenced in a study of cytomegalovirus exposure and HLA in healthy donors. PCR used 60 Vbeta primers and 13 Jbeta primers. Profiling relied on immunoSEQ multiplex PCR, and the TCRdb table lists in-frame clones only, not all of them. The sample records around 130,000 clones, about two thirds being singletons. Sequenced input: PBMCs. The receptor set was obtained from a man between 35 and 55 years old in good health and CMV-seropositive.

This clone was observed a few times. The chain has TRBV5-1 and TRBJ1-4; D gene uncertain. Trimming pared 2 bases from V and 7 bases from J, leaving 12 bases between. The CDR3 loop spans 14 amino acids. The germline V gene encodes CDR1 SGHRS and CDR2 YFSETQ. This chain's CDR3 is CASSFQAVSEKLFF. CDR3 DNA sequence: TGCGCCAGCAGCTTCCAGGCAGTTAGTGAAAAACTGTTTTTT.

This clone was recorded only once. The chain joins TRBV5-6 to TRBJ1-5; perhaps TRBD1 as D (6 bases). V dropped 2 bases and J dropped 2 bases, with 14 bases sitting between them. CDR1 and CDR2 from the germline V gene are SGHDT and YYEEEE. The length of the CDR3 is 16 residues. CDR3 DNA sequence: TGTGCCAGCAGCTTAGCCTCAGGGGTAGGCAATCAGCCCCAGCATTTT. This translates into CASSLASGVGNQPQHF.

This clone was recorded once. The chain combines TRBV5-1 with TRBJ2-2, with 7 bases aligning to TRBD1. The CDR3 runs to 15 residues. After removal of 3 bases from V and 4 bases from J, the junction contained 6 bases not matched to a gene. CDR1 is SGHRS and CDR2 is YFSETQ in the germline V gene. CDR3 protein: CASSSTGSSTGELFF. CDR3 DNA: TGCGCCAGCAGCTCGACAGGGTCCAGCACCGGGGAGCTGTTTTTT.

The genes are TRBV7-8 and TRBJ2-7; 8 nucleotides agree with TRBD1. CDR1 SGHVS and CDR2 FQNEAQ come from the germline V gene. The CDR3 totals 15 residues. V lost 5 bases to trimming and J lost 5 bases; unmatched junction nucleotides: 11. This CDR3 reads CASSHPGQGVHEQYF. The CDR3 DNA reads TGTGCCAGCAGCCACCCAGGACAGGGCGTCCACGAGCAGTACTTC.

V and J are TRBV5-1 and TRBJ2-7; 8 bases map to TRBD1. The V segment lost 1 base and the J segment 0 bases; nucleotides outside the gene matches: 9. The CDR3 spans 17 residues. Germline V lookup: CDR1 SGHRS, CDR2 YFSETQ. The DNA for the CDR3 is TGCGCCAGCAGCTTGCAACAGGGACAGGTGAGCTCCTACGAGCAGTACTTC. It yields the protein CASSLQQGQVSSYEQYF. The full variable domain, in which reference TRBV5-1 and TRBJ2-7 provide the parts outside the CDR3, is KAGVTQTPRYLIKTRGQQVTLSCSPISGHRSVSWYQQTPGQGLQFLFEYFSETQRNKGNFPGRFSGRQFSNSRSEMNVSTLELGDSALYLCASSLQQGQVSSYEQYFGPGTRLTVT.

This rearrangement joins TRBV4-2 to TRBJ2-1, with D possibly being TRBD2 (5 bases). Trimming shortened V by 4 bases and J by 7 bases, and 17 bases separated the two germline ends. The CDR3 loop spans 15 amino acids. Looked up from germline, CDR1 is LGHNA and CDR2 is YNFKEQ. The CDR3 bases are TGTGCCAGCAGCCCCGCGAGCGGACCGGGGAATGAGCAGTTCTTC. It yields the protein CASSPASGPGNEQFF.

This sequence joins TRBV5-6 and TRBJ2-5; D is perhaps TRBD1 (5 bases). Germline V CDR1 and CDR2: SGHDT, YYEEEE. Trimming took 1 base from V and 2 from J, leaving 12 bases between them. CDR3 length: 15 amino acids. CDR3 region: CASSLQGVGQETQYF. In nucleotides, the CDR3 is TGTGCCAGCAGCTTGCAAGGGGTCGGGCAAGAGACCCAGTACTTC.

This clone was detected once. This sequence joins TRBV5-1 and TRBJ1-6, with a tentative D call TRBD1 (6 bases). V gave up 3 bases and J gave up 1 base, with 11 bases separating them. Germline assignment: CDR1 SGHRS and CDR2 YFSETQ. This CDR3 has 16 amino acids. CDR3 sequence reads: CASSSTGSSYNSPLHF. The CDR3 bases are TGCGCCAGCAGCTCCACAGGGAGTTCCTATAATTCACCCCTCCACTTT.

The chain links TRBV7-8 to TRBJ2-1, with D possibly being TRBD2 (5 bases). The CDR3 has 14 residues. From germline, CDR1 is SGHVS and CDR2 FQNEAQ. The germline V and J ends were trimmed by 1 base and 12 bases, with 16 bases remaining between them. The CDR3 reads CASSLGTSHQRQFF. The CDR3 DNA is TGTGCCAGCAGCTTAGGGACTTCTCACCAGCGGCAGTTCTTC.

J is TRBJ1-2 and V is TRBV4-1; weak D call: TRBD1 (6 bases). The germline CDR1 and CDR2 sequences are MGHRA and YSYEKL. This CDR3 is 16 amino acids long. Trimming took off 0 bases at V and 5 bases at J, with 16 bases between the two ends. CDR3 coding DNA: TGCGCCAGCAGCCAAGACAGGGGAATAAGGGCGTATGGCTACACCTTC. Residues: CASSQDRGIRAYGYTF.

The chain couples TRBV5-6 to TRBJ1-5; TRBD1 matches at 7 bases. The germline V gene has CDR1 SGHDT and CDR2 YYEEEE. There are 13 residues in the CDR3. V gave up 3 bases and J gave up 4 bases; unmatched junction bases: 1. The CDR3 DNA is TGTGCCAGCAGCTGGGGACAGAATCAGCCCCAGCATTTT. As protein: CASSWGQNQPQHF.

The rearrangement joins TRBV7-2 to TRBJ1-3; D is ambiguous. The germline CDR1 and CDR2 sequences are SGHTA and FQGNSA. V shed 5 bases and J shed 4 bases, with 15 bases lying between them. CDR3 length: 15 residues. The CDR3 is CASSLWARQGNTIYF. In DNA form, the CDR3 reads TGTGCCAGCAGCCTCTGGGCACGCCAGGGAAACACCATATATTTT.